The clone carrying this T cell receptor (beta chain) was counted at least ten times. What it binds is unknown. Unique molecular identifiers featured in how the TCRbeta library was prepared. TCRdb reanalysed the PCR reads using MiXCR and keeps one entry per CDR3 protein. The sample yields around 210,000 distinct CDR3 sequences, approximately 7% seen once. These data belong to a study of T-cell reconstitution after alpha-beta-depleted transplantation in children. V dropped 4 bases and J dropped 3 bases, with 12 bases sitting between them. The CDR3 runs 14 residues. Germline V lookup: CDR1 LGHDT, CDR2 YNNKEL (reference sequence). Study-wide results and limits: Reportedly, alpha-beta T cells present about two months post-transplant originated from several hundred expanded clones of graft origin. When one year had passed after transplant, most T-cell counts and diversity came from newly produced T cells.

The sequences come from PBMCs, collected before TCRalphabeta/CD19-depleted stem cell transplant. The gene calls are TRBV3-1 and TRBJ1-1; the D gene is possibly TRBD1 (5 bases). The origin of this receptor is a boy between 2 and 10 years old with acute lymphoblastic leukemia, due to receive a stem cell transplant. The CDR3 region has the DNA TGTGCCAGCAGCCCTGAGTGGGGGGACACTGAAGCTTTCTTT. Its translation: CASSPEWGDTEAFF.